One sample yielded the 11 T cell receptor beta chains listed below, sequenced in a study of blood T cell repertoires in COVID-19. Repertoires were generated with immunoSEQ multiplex PCR, while TCRdb's copy carries only in-frame clones and drops some. The repertoire holds 150,000 to 200,000 clones, with about three quarters as singletons. The sequenced material came from peripheral blood. The origin of the receptors is a woman of 80 years or more with active or convalescent COVID-19.

The chain uses TRBV5-1 and TRBJ2-7; D might be TRBD1 (6 bases). Germline assignment: CDR1 SGHRS and CDR2 YFSETQ. The CDR3 contains 14 residues. V was trimmed by 2 bases and J by 0 bases, leaving 9 bases between them. The CDR3 DNA reads TGCGCCAGCAGCTTAAAGGACAGCTCCTACGAGCAGTACTTC. Translated, it gives CASSLKDSSYEQYF.

The rearrangement uses TRBV6-2 or TRBV6-3 and TRBJ1-5; D gene uncertain. Trimming shortened V by 1 base and J by 0 bases, and 13 bases separated the two germline ends. CDR3 length: 17 residues. Germline V lookup: CDR1 MNHEY, CDR2 SVGEGT. CDR3 coding DNA: TGTGCCAGCAGTTACTATCCGGGATATAATAGCAATCAGCCCCAGCATTTT. This encodes CASSYYPGYNSNQPQHF.

The rearrangement joins TRBV28 to TRBJ1-1, with 9 nucleotides matching TRBD1. Germline lookup yields CDR1 MDHEN and CDR2 SYDVKM. The CDR3 covers 17 residues. V shed 6 bases and J 1 base; nucleotides not matched to a gene: 12. In DNA, the CDR3 is TGTGCCAGCAGCGCCCCGCCGGGGACAGGGCCGAACACTGAAGCTTTCTTT. Encoded protein: CASSAPPGTGPNTEAFF. Looking up the rest from reference TRBV28 and TRBJ1-1 gives the full variable domain: DVKVTQSSRYLVKRTGEKVFLECVQDMDHENMFWYRQDPGLGLRLIYFSYDVKMKEKGDIPEGYSVSREKKERFSLILESASTNQTSMYLCASSAPPGTGPNTEAFFGQGTRLTVV.

The chain employs TRBV29-1 and TRBJ2-2, with TRBD1 identical over 9 bases. CDR3 length equals 14 residues. The J segment lost 6 bases and the V segment lost 6 bases, leaving 8 bases of the junction unmatched. CDR1 is SQVTM and CDR2 is ANQGSEA in the germline V gene. This chain's CDR3 is CSVAGTGFPGELFF. In DNA form, the CDR3 reads TGCAGCGTGGCCGGGACAGGGTTCCCCGGGGAGCTGTTTTTT.

The chain links TRBV28 to TRBJ1-1, with TRBD1 as a possible D gene (5 bases). This CDR3 region has 14 residues. The V gene's germline CDR1 is MDHEN and CDR2 SYDVKM. V lost 3 bases and J lost 7, with 15 bases in between. This chain's CDR3 is CASSFLPGQGEAFF. DNA of the CDR3: TGTGCCAGCAGTTTCCTGCCAGGGCAGGGTGAAGCTTTCTTT.

The rearrangement uses TRBV11-2 and TRBJ2-3, with D tentatively TRBD1 (5 bases). V gave up 7 bases and J gave up 0 bases, with 20 bases separating them. This CDR3 has 17 residues. Germline lookup yields CDR1 SGHAT and CDR2 FQNNGV. CDR3 in DNA: TGTGCCAGCACCCTCTTCCGCGGACAAGCTAGCACAGATACGCAGTATTTT. Its protein product is CASTLFRGQASTDTQYF.

This clone was counted a few times. The chain couples TRBV5-5 to TRBJ1-3; no definite D call. The CDR3 is 13 amino acids. Germline assignment: CDR1 SGHKS and CDR2 YYEKEE (reference sequence). Trimming left V 3 bases short and J 0 bases short, with 4 bases between. This chain's CDR3 is CASSYYSGNTIYF. CDR3 bases: TGTGCCAGCAGCTACTACTCTGGAAACACCATATATTTT.

The V call is TRBV5-1, the J call TRBJ2-7, with TRBD1 matching over 8 bases. Germline V lookup: CDR1 SGHRS, CDR2 YFSETQ. J gave up 7 bases and V 4 bases, and 10 bases lay outside the gene matches. The CDR3 contains 14 residues. CDR3: CASSLPGQAREQYF. CDR3 bases: TGCGCCAGCAGCCTACCGGGACAGGCCAGGGAGCAGTACTTC.

The V and J genes are TRBV30 and TRBJ2-1; D is unresolved. This CDR3 spans 12 amino acids. The germline V gene has CDR1 GTSNPN and CDR2 SVGIG (reference sequence). The V end lost 0 bases, the J end lost 9 bases, and 9 bases lay between the germline ends. The CDR3 DNA reads as TGTGCCTGGAGTGTAACCCCAGGTGAGCAGTTCTTC. This translates into CAWSVTPGEQFF.

This sequence joins TRBV4-3 and TRBJ1-4; D remains ambiguous. The CDR3 has 15 residues. Germline V gene lookup returns CDR1 LGHNA and CDR2 YSLEER. Trimming left V 4 bases short and J 8 bases short, with 17 bases between. The DNA for the CDR3 is TGCGCCAGCAGCCCCCTGGAGGGCGTGAGAGAAAAACTGTTTTTT. Translated: CASSPLEGVREKLFF.

The J gene is TRBJ1-2, the V gene TRBV28; D is perhaps TRBD1 (5 bases). The germline V and J ends were trimmed by 6 bases and 4 bases, with 12 bases remaining between them. CDR3 length: 13 residues. Per the germline V gene, CDR1 is MDHEN and CDR2 is SYDVKM. The CDR3 DNA sequence: TGTGCCAGCAGCCCCGCCACAGGCTATGGCTACACCTTC. It is translated as CASSPATGYGYTF.